A single sample gave rise to the 28 T cell receptor beta chains below, sequenced in a study of T-cell memory formation after mild COVID-19. TCRdb re-called the 5' RACE reads through MiXCR, storing one row per CDR3 protein. The table shows hundreds of thousands of distinct CDR3 sequences, with less than 20% occurring only once. Input material: PBMCs or a T cell subset sorted from them (not recorded which). These receptors were taken from a man in his late teens or twenties who had mild COVID-19 (a few samples of this study predate the infection). Cell type and time point are not known.

This clonotype came up a few times. The chain employs TRBV6-5 and TRBJ2-7, with D maybe TRBD1 (6 bases). CDR3 length: 16 amino acids. Germline V gene sequence: CDR1 MNHEY, CDR2 SVGAGI. V lost 2 bases, J lost 0 bases, and 14 bases lay in between. The CDR3 is CASSYKPRGFSYEQYV. The CDR3 nucleotides are TGTGCCAGCAGTTACAAGCCCAGGGGCTTCTCCTACGAGCAGTACGTC.

This clonotype was seen more than once but under ten times. V gene TRBV18 combines with J gene TRBJ1-2; 9 positions match TRBD1. This CDR3 contains 16 residues. The J segment lost 4 bases and the V segment lost 4 bases, leaving 10 bases of the junction unmatched. CDR1 and CDR2 (germline): KGHSH, LQKENI. As DNA, the CDR3 is TGTGCCAGCTCACTGACCACGGGACAGGGCGTCTATGGCTACACCTTC. Translation gives CASSLTTGQGVYGYTF.

This clonotype occurred once. CDR3 nucleotides: TGTGCCAGCAGCCCCCCCCGGCAGCCCCAGCATTTT. It is translated as CASSPPRQPQHF. The chain links TRBV7-2 to TRBJ1-5, with no clear D. V dropped 5 bases and J dropped 7 bases, with 9 bases sitting between them. There are 12 residues in the CDR3. Germline values: CDR1 SGHTA, CDR2 FQGNSA.

This clonotype was recorded a few times. DNA of the CDR3: TGCGCCAGCAGCTTTTTTGGAATTGGGACAGGGGGCACTGAAGCTTTCTTT. Protein product: CASSFFGIGTGGTEAFF. The chain couples TRBV5-1 to TRBJ1-1; 11 nucleotides agree with TRBD1. J gave up 4 bases and V 2 bases, and 10 bases lay outside the gene matches. Per the germline V gene, CDR1 is SGHRS and CDR2 is YFSETQ. CDR3 size: 17 residues.

J is TRBJ2-5 and V is TRBV7-2, with TRBD2 matching 8 bases. Germline loops: CDR1 SGHTA, CDR2 FQGNSA. V lost 3 bases to trimming and J lost 4 bases; unmatched junction nucleotides: 7. This CDR3 region has 15 residues. The CDR3 nucleotides are TGTGCCAGCAGCTTCGTCGGGGGGGCCGGAGAGACCCAGTACTTC. Amino acids: CASSFVGGAGETQYF.

The chain employs TRBV7-3 and TRBJ1-2, with 7 bases identical to TRBD1. CDR3 length: 15 residues. The V gene end was trimmed by 4 bases and the J gene end by 6 bases; junction bases not matched to a gene: 11. Looked up from germline, CDR1 is SGHTA and CDR2 is FQGTGA. For the CDR3, the DNA is TGTGCCAGCAGCTCCCGGACAGGAGATTTCCATGGCTACACCTTC. Translating gives CASSSRTGDFHGYTF. The full variable domain, in which reference TRBV7-3 and TRBJ1-2 provide the parts outside the CDR3, is GAGVSQTPSNKVTEKGKYVELRCDPISGHTALYWYRQSLGQGPEFLIYFQGTGAADDSGLPNDRFFAVRPEGSVSTLKIQRTERGDSAVYLCASSSRTGDFHGYTFGSGTRLTVV.

This chain uses TRBV7-9 with TRBJ1-4; maybe TRBD1 (5 bases). V lost 4 bases to trimming and J lost 5 bases, with 14 bases between them. Per the germline V gene, CDR1 is SEHNR and CDR2 is FQNEAQ (reference sequence). The CDR3 is 15 residues long. CDR3 in DNA: TGTGCCAGCAGCTCGACGGGGGTATCAAATGAAAAACTGTTTTTT. This codes for CASSSTGVSNEKLFF.

This chain joins TRBV25-1 and TRBJ2-1; TRBD2 matches 12 bases. V trimming: 7 bases; J trimming: 7 bases; junction bases outside the gene matches: 14. Germline CDR1 is MGHDK and CDR2 is SYGVNS. This CDR3 region has 17 residues. The CDR3, as DNA: TGTGCCAGCATCGGAAGCCGTGGACTAGCGGGGTTGAATGAGCAGTTCTTC. This codes for CASIGSRGLAGLNEQFF.

The chain carries TRBV5-1 and TRBJ1-4; 7 bases align to TRBD1. V lost 0 bases, J lost 3 bases, and 8 bases stayed unmatched. The germline V gene encodes CDR1 SGHRS and CDR2 YFSETQ. This CDR3 region has 17 residues. This chain's CDR3 is CASSLGPTGVSNEKLFF. The CDR3 nucleotides are TGCGCCAGCAGCTTGGGACCCACAGGGGTATCTAATGAAAAACTGTTTTTT.

This clonotype appeared a few times. J is TRBJ1-6 and V is TRBV20-1, with D perhaps matching TRBD1 (6 bases). The ends were cut back, 2 bases at V and 10 bases at J, with 12 bases in the middle. The germline V gene encodes CDR1 DFQATT and CDR2 SNEGSKA (reference sequence). This CDR3 is 13 amino acids long. In DNA form, the CDR3 reads TGCAGTGCTAGACAGGGGATGAACTCACCCCTCCACTTT. It yields the protein CSARQGMNSPLHF.

The chain is built from TRBV3-1 and TRBJ1-6; D unclear. Trimming shortened V by 1 base and J by 1 base, and 5 bases separated the two germline ends. Germline V gene data show CDR1 as LGHDT and CDR2 as YNNKEL (reference sequence). The CDR3 runs 15 residues. CDR3 in DNA: TGTGCCAGCAGCCAAGGTGGATCCTATAATTCACCCCTCCACTTT. It codes for CASSQGGSYNSPLHF.

This clonotype has more than one count but fewer than ten. The genes are TRBV7-9 and TRBJ2-1, with D perhaps TRBD2 (6 bases). From germline, CDR1 is SEHNR and CDR2 FQNEAQ (reference sequence). The CDR3 is 14 residues long. Trimming left V 5 bases short and J 7 bases short, with 15 bases between. The CDR3 sequence is CASSPGLARNEQFF. CDR3 bases: TGTGCCAGCAGCCCGGGACTGGCTAGGAATGAGCAGTTCTTC.

In its sample, this clonotype was seen once. The chain joins TRBV7-2 to TRBJ1-6; possibly TRBD1 for D (5 bases). CDR3 size: 13 residues. Germline V gene data show CDR1 as SGHTA and CDR2 as FQGNSA. Trimming took off 2 bases at V and 10 bases at J, with 9 bases between the two ends. The CDR3 here is CASSLRGESPLHF. For the CDR3, the DNA is TGTGCCAGCAGCTTACGGGGGGAATCACCCCTCCACTTT.

Concerning this clonotype itself: Possible read error: a much larger clone is one base away. This rearrangement joins TRBV4-1 to TRBJ2-2; 8 bases map to TRBD1. Germline CDR1 reads MGHRA; CDR2 reads YSYEKL. CDR3 length equals 15 residues. CDR3 nucleotides: TGCGCCGGCAGCACTGGACAGGGATACACCGGGGAGCTGTTTTTT. It translates to CAGSTGQGYTGELFF.

V and J are TRBV19 and TRBJ1-2; D remains ambiguous. This CDR3 is built from 16 residues. Germline V CDR1 and CDR2: LNHDA, SQIVND (reference sequence). The V gene lost 9 bases and the J gene lost 1 base, with 21 bases spanning the gap. The CDR3 protein is CASSQEEVLVNYGYTF. The CDR3 nucleotides read TGTGCCAGCAGCCAGGAGGAGGTGTTGGTTAACTATGGCTACACCTTC.

This clonotype turned up a few times. This chain links TRBV24-1 with TRBJ2-5; 9 bases match TRBD1. Germline CDR1 KGHDR, CDR2 SFDVKD. V shed 2 bases and J 4 bases; nucleotides not matched to a gene: 7. This CDR3 region has 16 residues. CDR3: CATSDSGTGKAETQYF. The CDR3 coding sequence is TGTGCCACCAGTGATTCCGGGACAGGGAAAGCAGAGACCCAGTACTTC.

The chain is built from TRBV6-5 and TRBJ1-5, with D perhaps TRBD1 (6 bases). Per the germline V gene, CDR1 is MNHEY and CDR2 is SVGAGI. V gave up 4 bases and J gave up 2 bases, with 15 bases separating them. The CDR3 is 16 amino acids. CDR3 sequence (DNA): TGTGCCAGCAGTTCAACAGGGTCGGCTGGCAATCAGCCCCAGCATTTT. It codes for CASSSTGSAGNQPQHF.

This clonotype was recorded at least ten times. This sequence joins TRBV5-1 and TRBJ2-2, with D possibly matching TRBD1 (5 bases). The CDR3 runs 14 residues. Germline V gene data show CDR1 as SGHRS and CDR2 as YFSETQ. Trimming stripped 7 bases from V and 2 bases from J, with 12 bases between. This CDR3 is CASQPGPNTGELFF. The CDR3 nucleotides are TGCGCCAGCCAGCCAGGGCCAAACACCGGGGAGCTGTTTTTT.

This clonotype was counted between two and nine times. This chain links TRBV29-1 with TRBJ2-7; TRBD1 agrees at 8 bases. The length of the CDR3 is 12 residues. CDR1 and CDR2 from the germline V gene are SQVTM and ANQGSEA. The V and J ends lost 7 bases and 3 bases, in that order; junction bases with no gene match: 5. In DNA, the CDR3 is TGCAGCGCCCTGGGACAGGTCTACGAGCAGTACTTC. It specifies CSALGQVYEQYF.

The genes are TRBV5-1 and TRBJ1-1, with D perhaps matching TRBD1 (5 bases). CDR3 size: 18 residues. From germline, CDR1 is SGHRS and CDR2 YFSETQ. V was cut by 2 bases and J by 1 base, with 21 bases left in between. CDR3 in DNA: TGCGCCAGCAGCTTAATCGGGCGACAATGGGGGACGAACACTGAAGCTTTCTTT. Its protein product is CASSLIGRQWGTNTEAFF.

V usage is TRBV20-1 and J usage is TRBJ1-1; 9 bases are shared with TRBD1. The germline V gene encodes CDR1 DFQATT and CDR2 SNEGSKA (reference sequence). Losses at the gene ends were 6 bases for V and 5 bases for J; bases not matched to a gene: 13. The CDR3 contains 15 residues. The CDR3 protein is CSALPGTGWITEAFF. The CDR3 coding sequence is TGCAGTGCCTTACCGGGGACAGGGTGGATAACTGAAGCTTTCTTT.

This clonotype was recorded a few times. This sequence joins TRBV6-2 or TRBV6-3 and TRBJ1-6; D unclear. The CDR3 runs to 14 residues. V was cut by 2 bases and J by 8 bases, with 10 bases left in between. The germline V gene has CDR1 MNHEY and CDR2 SVGEGT. CDR3 sequence (DNA): TGTGCCAGCAGTTACGAAAAGGGCTATTCACCCCTCCACTTT. Its translation: CASSYEKGYSPLHF.

The chain employs TRBV2 and TRBJ2-7; 7 nucleotides align to TRBD1. This CDR3 is 14 amino acids long. Germline CDR1 and CDR2: SNHLY and FYNNEI. The junction had 4 bases not matched to a gene; V was cut back by 4 bases and J by 1 base. CDR3 in amino acids: CASSVTGRSYEQYF. CDR3 coding DNA: TGTGCCAGCAGTGTGACAGGGAGATCCTACGAGCAGTACTTC.

For this clonotype: The CDR3 ends on some other residue instead of the conserved phenylalanine or tryptophan, so this is likely a read error. The gene calls are TRBV6-2 or TRBV6-3 and TRBJ2-1; D gene unclear. Trimming pared 6 bases from V and 4 bases from J, leaving 13 bases between. This CDR3 contains 14 residues. CDR1 and CDR2 (germline): MNHEY, SVGEGT. CDR3 DNA: TGTGCCAGCAGAGTCAAATGGGGTTACAATGAGCAGTTCCTC. This sequence encodes CASRVKWGYNEQFL.

This clonotype was observed a handful of times. The chain has TRBV6-5 and TRBJ1-2; D is perhaps TRBD1 (6 bases). Trimming pared 3 bases from V and 6 bases from J, leaving 11 bases between. The CDR3 contains 13 residues. Germline CDR1 reads MNHEY; CDR2 reads SVGAGI. CDR3 coding DNA: TGTGCCAGCAGTTATAATGAGGGGGATGGCTACACCTTC. Its protein product is CASSYNEGDGYTF.

V is TRBV4-1 and J is TRBJ2-1; 8 bases line up with TRBD2. Germline CDR1 and CDR2: MGHRA and YSYEKL. This CDR3 has 14 residues. After removal of 7 bases from V and 9 bases from J, the junction contained 11 bases not matched to a gene. The CDR3 DNA reads TGCGCCAGCAACCACCCGGGGGGGTCGAGTGAGCAGTTCTTC. This sequence encodes CASNHPGGSSEQFF.

The gene calls are TRBV27 and TRBJ2-7; D perhaps matches TRBD1 (5 bases). Germline CDR1 MNHEY, CDR2 SMNVEV (reference sequence). Trimming took 6 bases from V and 4 from J, leaving 22 bases between them. The CDR3 length is 16 residues. CDR3 DNA: TGTGCCAGCAGACGGCAAGGGGCTGGTACCCTTTACGAGCAGTACTTC. Translation gives CASRRQGAGTLYEQYF.

The J gene is TRBJ2-5, the V gene TRBV5-1; 9 bases fit TRBD2. Germline values: CDR1 SGHRS, CDR2 YFSETQ. The CDR3 runs to 14 residues. The J segment lost 5 bases and the V segment lost 7 bases, leaving 9 bases of the junction unmatched. CDR3 region: CASGEILAGETQYF. CDR3 sequence (DNA): TGCGCCAGCGGGGAGATCCTAGCGGGGGAGACCCAGTACTTC.